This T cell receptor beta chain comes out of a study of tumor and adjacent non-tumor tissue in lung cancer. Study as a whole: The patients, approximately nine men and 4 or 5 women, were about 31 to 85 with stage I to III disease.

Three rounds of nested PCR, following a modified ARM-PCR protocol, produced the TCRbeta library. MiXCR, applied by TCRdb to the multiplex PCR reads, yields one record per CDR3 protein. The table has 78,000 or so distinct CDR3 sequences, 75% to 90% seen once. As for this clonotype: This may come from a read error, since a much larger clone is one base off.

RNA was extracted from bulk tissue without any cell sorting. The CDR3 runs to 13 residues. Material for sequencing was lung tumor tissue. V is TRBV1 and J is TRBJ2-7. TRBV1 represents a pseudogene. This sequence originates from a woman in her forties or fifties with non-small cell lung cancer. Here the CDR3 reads CTSSQDRCYEQYF. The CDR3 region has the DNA TGCACCAGCAGCCAAGATCGCTGCTACGAGCAGTACTTC.